These 12 T cell receptor beta chains originate from one sample sequenced in a study of human T cells and chemical hapten exposure. TCRdb re-called the 5' RACE reads with MiXCR, one entry per CDR3 protein. Seen here are approximately 80,000 distinct CDR3 sequences, more than 15% observed once, and the top ten hold nearly 7%. Sequencing started from total RNA isolated from unfractionated whole blood. Receptors originate from a female donor in good health.

The J gene is TRBJ1-5, the V gene TRBV7-9; no firm D call. This CDR3 is 15 amino acids long. V dropped 0 bases and J dropped 4 bases, with 10 bases sitting between them. CDR1 and CDR2 from the germline V gene are SEHNR and FQNEAQ (reference sequence). The CDR3 DNA is TGTGCCAGCAGCTTAGCGGGAAGCCCGAATCAGCCCCAGCATTTT. This translates into CASSLAGSPNQPQHF.

The V gene is TRBV6-1, the J gene TRBJ1-4, with 7 bases identical to TRBD1. This CDR3 region has 14 residues. Trimming at V came to 7 bases and at J to 12 bases, leaving 14 bases not matched to a gene. Germline V lookup: CDR1 MNHNS, CDR2 SASEGT. The CDR3, as DNA: TGTGCCAGCATAAACAGGGGCTATAACGAGGAACTGTTTTTT. This translates into CASINRGYNEELFF.

This clonotype occurred a few times. This chain joins TRBV12-3 or TRBV12-4 and TRBJ2-5, with a possible D match to TRBD2 (6 bases). CDR3 length: 15 amino acids. Trimming took 2 bases from V and 2 from J, leaving 12 bases between them. The DNA of the CDR3 is TGTGCCAGCAGTTTATCCCGGGGGTGGCAAGAGACCCAGTACTTC. Translation gives CASSLSRGWQETQYF.

The genes are TRBV7-8 and TRBJ1-2, with D maybe TRBD1 (6 bases). V was pared by 7 bases and J by 0 bases, with 21 bases between. The CDR3 is 17 amino acids. The germline gives CDR1 SGHVS, CDR2 FQNEAQ. CDR3: CASTLVGGQFTNYGYTF. CDR3 sequence (DNA): TGTGCCAGCACCCTGGTGGGGGGACAATTTACTAACTATGGCTACACCTTC. Full variable domain (rest looked up from reference TRBV7-8 and TRBJ1-2): GAGVSQSPRYKVAKRGQDVALRCDPISGHVSLFWYQQALGQGPEFLTYFQNEAQLDKSGLPSDRFFAERPEGSVSTLKIQRTQQEDSAVYLCASTLVGGQFTNYGYTFGSGTRLTVV.

There are a few counts of this clonotype. The genes are TRBV7-2 and TRBJ2-5, with D tentatively TRBD2 (7 bases). Deletions cut 2 bases from V and 4 bases from J, with 11 bases between. Germline CDR1 SGHTA, CDR2 FQGNSA. The CDR3 covers 14 residues. The CDR3 DNA reads TGTGCCAGCAGCTTAAACGGGGGGCCAGAGACCCAGTACTTC. Translating gives CASSLNGGPETQYF.

Only a few counts were recorded for this clonotype. V and J are TRBV5-5 and TRBJ1-2; D is undetermined. Germline V CDR1 and CDR2: SGHKS, YYEKEE (reference sequence). With 4 bases removed from V and 4 bases from J, the gap between germline ends came to 20 bases. This CDR3 has 16 residues. This CDR3 reads CASSPIRQKEGYGYTF. CDR3 nucleotides: TGTGCCAGCAGCCCCATCCGGCAAAAAGAGGGCTATGGCTACACCTTC.

This clonotype has just a few counts. The chain has TRBV20-1 and TRBJ1-2, with a possible D match to TRBD1 (6 bases). The CDR3 covers 15 residues. Trimming took off 0 bases at V and 4 bases at J, with 15 bases between the two ends. The germline CDR1 and CDR2 sequences are DFQATT and SNEGSKA (reference sequence). The CDR3 protein is CSARDRGGGPYGYTF. CDR3 DNA sequence: TGCAGTGCTAGAGATCGTGGAGGGGGTCCCTATGGCTACACCTTC.

The table lists this clonotype with a few counts. J is TRBJ1-5 and V is TRBV4-3, with D possibly being TRBD1 (6 bases). Germline V gene lookup returns CDR1 LGHNA and CDR2 YSLEER. The CDR3 totals 14 residues. V was shortened by 2 bases and J by 2 bases, with 7 bases between the two germline ends. CDR3 coding DNA: TGCGCCAGCAGCCAACGGACAGGCAATCAGCCCCAGCATTTT. This encodes CASSQRTGNQPQHF.

V usage is TRBV6-5 and J usage is TRBJ2-1, with 9 bases lining up with TRBD2. The CDR3 is 15 residues long. J gave up 9 bases and V 1 base, and 7 bases lay outside the gene matches. The germline gives CDR1 MNHEY, CDR2 SVGAGI. CDR3 nucleotides: TGTGCCAGCAGTTACTTCACCGGGACTAGCATTGAGCAGTTCTTC. This encodes CASSYFTGTSIEQFF.

The sample holds a few counts of this clonotype. The genes are TRBV7-2 and TRBJ2-7; 13 nucleotides agree with TRBD2. The CDR3 is 15 residues long. Per germline, CDR1 SGHTA and CDR2 FQGNSA. The trim removed 5 bases at V and 5 bases at J, leaving 6 bases unmatched. The CDR3 protein is CASSTLAGGPHEQYF. Written as DNA, the CDR3 is TGTGCCAGCAGCACACTAGCGGGGGGGCCTCACGAGCAGTACTTC.

This chain connects TRBV9 to TRBJ2-5, with 15 bases matching TRBD2. Germline values: CDR1 SGDLS, CDR2 YYNGEE. The trim removed 2 bases at V and 2 bases at J, leaving 1 base unmatched. The CDR3 runs to 16 residues. Written as DNA, the CDR3 is TGTGCCAGCAGCGTCGGACTAGCGGGAGGGCAAGAGACCCAGTACTTC. Encoded protein: CASSVGLAGGQETQYF. Full variable domain (outside the CDR3, taken from reference TRBV9 and TRBJ2-5): DSGVTQTPKHLITATGQRVTLRCSPRSGDLSVYWYQQSLDQGLQFLIQYYNGEERAKGNILERFSAQQFPDLHSELNLSSLELGDSALYFCASSVGLAGGQETQYFGPGTRLLVL.

Only a few counts were recorded for this clonotype. The J gene is TRBJ1-1, the V gene TRBV11-2, with unresolved D. Germline assignment: CDR1 SGHAT and CDR2 FQNNGV. Trimming cost V 3 bases and J 4 bases, with 9 bases left between them. This CDR3 is built from 13 residues. CDR3 protein: CASSFPQFTEAFF. The DNA of the CDR3 is TGTGCCAGCAGCTTCCCCCAGTTCACTGAAGCTTTCTTT.